This entry lists 5 T cell receptor beta chains sequenced from one sample in a study of cytotoxic CD8 clonotypes in ibrutinib-treated CLL. Data came from immunoSEQ multiplex PCR; TCRdb stores just in-frame clones and leaves some out. This table holds approximately 130,000 clones, 80% to 90% found once. Sequenced here: PBMCs, sampled after 24 months of ibrutinib treatment. The source of these receptors is a human donor with chronic lymphocytic leukemia.

The chain has TRBV13 and TRBJ1-1; the match to TRBD1 covers 7 bases. CDR1 and CDR2 (germline): PRHDT, FYEKMQ (reference sequence). With V trimmed by 5 bases and J by 3 bases, 9 bases remained unmatched. This CDR3 contains 15 residues. The CDR3 loop is CASSLIPTGDTEAFF. The DNA for the CDR3 is TGTGCCAGCAGCCTTATCCCCACAGGGGACACTGAAGCTTTCTTT.

This clone has just one count. This rearrangement joins TRBV27 to TRBJ2-1; 9 bases line up with TRBD2. Trimming took 3 bases from V and 0 from J; bases not matched to a gene: 3. Germline loops: CDR1 MNHEY, CDR2 SMNVEV (reference sequence). This CDR3 is built from 16 residues. CDR3 sequence: CASSFPRGGSYNEQFF. As DNA, the CDR3 is TGTGCCAGCAGTTTCCCGCGGGGGGGCTCCTACAATGAGCAGTTCTTC.

This clone has a single count. The chain is built from TRBV6-1 and TRBJ1-1; 8 bases map to TRBD1. The CDR3 spans 16 residues. Germline assignment: CDR1 MNHNS and CDR2 SASEGT. V was clipped by 4 bases and J by 5 bases; unmatched bases: 12. CDR3 DNA sequence: TGTGCCAGCAGTGCCCAATGGCAGGGGGCTGGAACTGAAGCTTTCTTT. This translates into CASSAQWQGAGTEAFF.

This clone was recorded many times. The rearrangement links TRBV7-6 to TRBJ2-7; TRBD1 matches at 8 bases. Looked up from germline, CDR1 is SGHVS and CDR2 is FNYEAQ. This CDR3 has 11 amino acids. The junction had 4 bases not matched to a gene; V was cut back by 5 bases and J by 10 bases. CDR3 bases: TGTGCCAGCAGCCAAGGACAGGGACAGTACTTC. It yields the protein CASSQGQGQYF.

This clone came up a few times. The V and J genes are TRBV7-9 and TRBJ1-3; TRBD1 might be the D (6 bases). Germline CDR1 and CDR2: SEHNR and FQNEAQ (reference sequence). This CDR3 spans 13 amino acids. V dropped 3 bases and J dropped 4 bases, with 7 bases sitting between them. CDR3 coding DNA: TGTGCCAGCAGCTTCGGACAGGGAAACACCATATATTTT. It specifies CASSFGQGNTIYF.